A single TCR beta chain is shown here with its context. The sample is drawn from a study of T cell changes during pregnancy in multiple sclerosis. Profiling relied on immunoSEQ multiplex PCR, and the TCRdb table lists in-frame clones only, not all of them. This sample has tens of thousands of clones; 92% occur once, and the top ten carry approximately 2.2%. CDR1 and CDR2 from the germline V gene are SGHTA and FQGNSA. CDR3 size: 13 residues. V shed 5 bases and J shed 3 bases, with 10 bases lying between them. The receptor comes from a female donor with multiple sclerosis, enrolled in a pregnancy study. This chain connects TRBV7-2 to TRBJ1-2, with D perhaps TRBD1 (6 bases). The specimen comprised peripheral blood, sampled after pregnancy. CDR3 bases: TGTGCCAGCAGCGGGGGGGCCCACTATGGCTACACCTTC. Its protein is CASSGGAHYGYTF. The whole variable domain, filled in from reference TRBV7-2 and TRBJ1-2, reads GAGVSQSPSNKVTEKGKDVELRCDPISGHTALYWYRQSLGQGLEFLIYFQGNSAPDKSGLPSDRFSAERTGGSVSTLTIQRTQQEDSAVYLCASSGGAHYGYTFGSGTRLTVV.